The 27 T cell receptor beta chains below come from one sample, sequenced in a study of graft-versus-host responses after intestinal transplantation. Repertoires were generated with immunoSEQ multiplex PCR, while TCRdb's copy carries only in-frame clones and drops some. This sample yields about 37,000 clones, of which roughly 90% are seen a single time; approximately 18% belongs to the top ten. Lamina propria and intraepithelial lymphocytes were released by processing graft tissue. The source was ileum tissue, collected roughly 200 days after intestinal transplant. The receptors originated from a human patient who received an intestinal transplant, so some T cells may come from the graft donor.

This chain joins TRBV5-1 and TRBJ2-3; possible D gene TRBD2, 5 bases. This CDR3 comprises 15 residues. Germline V gene sequence: CDR1 SGHRS, CDR2 YFSETQ. Trimming pared 4 bases from V and 0 bases from J, leaving 12 bases between. The CDR3 loop reads CASSPVRGSTDTQYF. CDR3 nucleotide sequence: TGCGCCAGCAGCCCCGTACGCGGGAGCACAGATACGCAGTATTTT.

The chain couples TRBV28 to TRBJ2-7, with TRBD2 as a possible D gene (6 bases). V lost 8 bases and J lost 6, with 17 bases in between. The CDR3 is made up of 13 amino acids. Germline CDR1 and CDR2: MDHEN and SYDVKM. The CDR3 region is CASGSLAISEQYF. The CDR3 DNA sequence: TGTGCCAGCGGTAGCCTAGCGATCTCCGAGCAGTACTTC.

The chain couples TRBV6-1 to TRBJ2-5; TRBD2 aligns across 12 bases. This CDR3 is built from 18 residues. Germline V gene lookup returns CDR1 MNHNS and CDR2 SASEGT. Trimming removed 1 base from V and 2 bases from J; junction bases left unmatched: 8. The CDR3 DNA sequence: TGTGCCAGCAGTGAAGTCACTAGCGGGGGGCCGACACAAGAGACCCAGTACTTC. Protein product: CASSEVTSGGPTQETQYF.

The rearrangement links TRBV5-6 to TRBJ1-2; D remains unclear. The CDR3 is made up of 12 amino acids. CDR1 is SGHDT and CDR2 is YYEEEE in the germline V gene. With 4 bases removed from V and 4 bases from J, the gap between germline ends came to 8 bases. The CDR3 loop reads CASSQHPYGYTF. DNA of the CDR3: TGTGCCAGCAGCCAACACCCCTATGGCTACACCTTC.

V and J are TRBV18 and TRBJ1-2; unclear D gene. The CDR3 loop spans 14 amino acids. The V end was cut by 3 bases, the J end by 1 base, with 9 bases between. The germline V gene has CDR1 KGHSH and CDR2 LQKENI. The DNA for the CDR3 is TGTGCCAGCTCACCCGACATACATAACTATGGCTACACCTTC. It codes for CASSPDIHNYGYTF.

Note on this clone: The sample contains more than one DNA sequence encoding this CDR3. The rearrangement uses TRBV5-1 and TRBJ1-2, with D possibly matching TRBD1 (5 bases). CDR1 is SGHRS and CDR2 is YFSETQ in the germline V gene. V was cut by 0 bases and J by 4 bases, with 10 bases left in between. The CDR3 contains 14 residues. The CDR3 loop reads CASSLVQGSYGYTF. The CDR3 coding sequence is TGCGCCAGCAGCTTGGTTCAGGGTTCCTATGGCTACACCTTC.

V and J are TRBV28 and TRBJ2-5; possibly TRBD2 for D (5 bases). Per germline, CDR1 MDHEN and CDR2 SYDVKM. This CDR3 comprises 13 residues. The V gene lost 10 bases and the J gene lost 1 base, with 13 bases spanning the gap. The CDR3 DNA reads as TGTGCCACTTCCGGGGTGAGCCAAGAGACCCAGTACTTC. Translated, it gives CATSGVSQETQYF.

The V call is TRBV29-1, the J call TRBJ2-1; 7 bases fit TRBD2. Germline V gene lookup returns CDR1 SQVTM and CDR2 ANQGSEA. The CDR3 contains 14 residues. V gave up 4 bases and J gave up 2 bases; unmatched junction bases: 5. The CDR3 reads CSVVSGGTYNEQFF. The CDR3 nucleotides read TGCAGCGTTGTATCCGGGGGGACCTACAATGAGCAGTTCTTC.

This clone came up once. J is TRBJ2-1 and V is TRBV6-5, with D uncertain. The germline V gene has CDR1 MNHEY and CDR2 SVGAGI. The CDR3 spans 14 residues. Trimming pared 2 bases from V and 0 bases from J, leaving 5 bases between. The CDR3 DNA follows: TGTGCCAGCAGTTACGTGCCCTCCTACAATGAGCAGTTCTTC. This sequence encodes CASSYVPSYNEQFF.

V usage is TRBV30 and J usage is TRBJ1-2; D may be TRBD1 (6 bases). Trimming shortened V by 3 bases and J by 7 bases, and 15 bases separated the two germline ends. Germline values: CDR1 GTSNPN, CDR2 SVGIG (reference sequence). The CDR3 is made up of 13 amino acids. In DNA, the CDR3 is TGTGCCTGGAGAGGGGGAAATTTGGGTGGCTACACCTTC. It specifies CAWRGGNLGGYTF.

This chain links TRBV5-1 with TRBJ2-7, with 10 bases aligning to TRBD1. The V segment lost 1 base and the J segment 6 bases; nucleotides outside the gene matches: 7. The CDR3 spans 15 residues. Germline CDR1 is SGHRS and CDR2 is YFSETQ. The CDR3 DNA reads TGCGCCAGCAGCTTGCGGGACAGGGGTCGGGGCGAGCAGTACTTC. As protein: CASSLRDRGRGEQYF.

The genes are TRBV5-1 and TRBJ1-2; 7 nucleotides line up with TRBD1. Germline CDR1 and CDR2: SGHRS and YFSETQ. V gave up 4 bases and J gave up 8 bases; unmatched junction bases: 11. The CDR3 is 14 amino acids. The CDR3 DNA follows: TGCGCCAGCAGCCGCATGACAGGGATAGGAGGCTACACCTTC. It is translated as CASSRMTGIGGYTF.

The V gene is TRBV7-9, the J gene TRBJ2-3; D is undetermined. Germline V gene data show CDR1 as SEHNR and CDR2 as FQNEAQ (reference sequence). V lost 5 bases to trimming and J lost 3 bases, with 9 bases between them. This CDR3 is 13 amino acids long. DNA of the CDR3: TGTGCCAGCAGCCTAACCGGGACAGATACGCAGTATTTT. The encoded protein is CASSLTGTDTQYF.

This clone appeared once. CDR3: CASSLGQGVFRDTEAFF. The CDR3 bases are TGTGCCAGCAGCTTAGGGCAGGGAGTTTTTCGGGACACTGAAGCTTTCTTT. V gene TRBV7-8 combines with J gene TRBJ1-1; tentatively, D is TRBD1 (5 bases). The CDR3 spans 17 residues. Germline V lookup: CDR1 SGHVS, CDR2 FQNEAQ. Trimming stripped 1 base from V and 3 bases from J, with 18 bases between.

CDR3 protein: CASSSGQATGAFF. The CDR3 DNA sequence: TGTGCCAGCAGCTCAGGACAGGCTACGGGGGCTTTCTTT. V and J are TRBV7-9 and TRBJ1-1; 7 nucleotides agree with TRBD1. The germline V gene has CDR1 SEHNR and CDR2 FQNEAQ (reference sequence). V trimming: 4 bases; J trimming: 11 bases; junction bases outside the gene matches: 10. This CDR3 contains 13 residues.

The rearrangement links TRBV25-1 to TRBJ1-3; D gene uncertain. Germline assignment: CDR1 MGHDK and CDR2 SYGVNS. This CDR3 is built from 13 residues. The V end was cut by 4 bases, the J end by 2 bases, with 6 bases between. CDR3 amino acids: CASSGAAGNTIYF. The CDR3 DNA reads TGTGCCAGCAGTGGGGCAGCTGGAAACACCATATATTTT. Together with reference TRBV25-1 and TRBJ1-3, the CDR3 gives the full variable domain: EADIYQTPRYLVIGTGKKITLECSQTMGHDKMYWYQQDPGMELHLIHYSYGVNSTEKGDLSSESTVSRIRTEHFPLTLESARPSHTSQYLCASSGAAGNTIYFGEGSWLTVV.

The chain carries TRBV7-9 and TRBJ2-7, with D possibly being TRBD1 (6 bases). Germline assignment: CDR1 SEHNR and CDR2 FQNEAQ (reference sequence). The V end lost 2 bases, the J end lost 3 bases, and 17 bases lay between the germline ends. The CDR3 loop spans 16 amino acids. CDR3 loop: CASSLTKDRFFYEQYF. The DNA for the CDR3 is TGTGCCAGCAGCTTAACCAAGGACAGATTCTTCTACGAGCAGTACTTC.

The chain recombines TRBV5-4 with TRBJ1-1, with D tentatively TRBD1 (6 bases). The CDR3 totals 14 residues. V was clipped by 4 bases and J by 8 bases, with 18 bases between them. In germline, CDR1 is SGHNT, CDR2 YYREEE (reference sequence). The CDR3 protein is CASSISPAGGEAFF. The CDR3 bases are TGTGCCAGCAGCATCTCACCTGCCGGGGGCGAAGCTTTCTTT. The variable domain in full, completed from reference TRBV5-4 and TRBJ1-1, reads ETGVTQSPTHLIKTRGQQVTLRCSSQSGHNTVSWYQQALGQGPQFIFQYYREEENGRGNFPPRFSGLQFPNYSSELNVNALELDDSALYLCASSISPAGGEAFFGQGTRLTVV.

V and J are TRBV7-3 and TRBJ2-2; D might be TRBD1 (6 bases). Trimming pared 10 bases from V and 4 bases from J, leaving 13 bases between. Per germline, CDR1 SGHTA and CDR2 FQGTGA. The CDR3 extends over 13 amino acids. CDR3 sequence: CATGQKPTGELFF. In DNA form, the CDR3 reads TGTGCCACTGGACAGAAGCCCACCGGGGAGCTGTTTTTT.

The rearrangement joins TRBV27 to TRBJ2-7, with D maybe TRBD2 (6 bases). The CDR3 contains 15 residues. Germline CDR1 reads MNHEY; CDR2 reads SMNVEV (reference sequence). Trimming stripped 5 bases from V and 1 base from J, with 15 bases between. The CDR3 loop reads CASSGSGLVSYEQYF. CDR3 DNA sequence: TGTGCCAGCAGTGGATCGGGACTGGTTTCCTACGAGCAGTACTTC.

As regards this clone: Here the CDR3 omits its conserved ending phenylalanine or tryptophan, so a read error is the likely source. DNA for the CDR3: TGCGCCAGCAGCCAACAGGGCGGAAACACTGAAGCTTTCCTT. This gives the protein CASSQQGGNTEAFL. The chain employs TRBV4-1 and TRBJ1-1, with D tentatively TRBD1 (5 bases). The V and J ends lost 2 bases and 2 bases respectively, with 9 bases between them. Germline CDR1 MGHRA, CDR2 YSYEKL. This CDR3 has 14 amino acids.

This clone was observed a handful of times. The gene calls are TRBV5-6 and TRBJ2-7, with D perhaps TRBD1 or TRBD2 (5 bases each). Germline CDR1 and CDR2: SGHDT and YYEEEE. The V and J ends lost 7 bases and 6 bases respectively, with 11 bases between them. CDR3 size: 11 residues. CDR3 in DNA: TGTGCCAGCCGTTGGGGGACCGAGCAGTACTTC. It translates to CASRWGTEQYF.

The V gene is TRBV5-1, the J gene TRBJ1-3; the D is unclear. The V and J ends lost 4 bases and 0 bases respectively, with 8 bases between them. This CDR3 spans 14 amino acids. Germline CDR1 and CDR2: SGHRS and YFSETQ. The CDR3 region has the DNA TGCGCCAGCAGCCCCGTTCCCTCTGGAAACACCATATATTTT. Translation gives CASSPVPSGNTIYF.

This chain links TRBV6-1 with TRBJ1-2; D gene ambiguous. Trimming stripped 6 bases from V and 4 bases from J, with 18 bases between. Germline assignment: CDR1 MNHNS and CDR2 SASEGT. The CDR3 is made up of 15 amino acids. The CDR3 DNA sequence: TGTGCCAGCAGCCCACTGTTTGACAATGGCTATGGCTACACCTTC. This gives the protein CASSPLFDNGYGYTF.

The CDR3 here is CASNEDISYNEQFF. In DNA form, the CDR3 reads TGTGCCAGCAACGAGGACATCTCCTACAATGAGCAGTTCTTC. This rearrangement joins TRBV9 to TRBJ2-1; perhaps TRBD1 as D (5 bases). CDR3 size: 14 residues. Trimming shortened V by 6 bases and J by 0 bases, and 10 bases separated the two germline ends. Germline CDR1 is SGDLS and CDR2 is YYNGEE.

This chain joins TRBV7-6 and TRBJ2-7, with no clear D. CDR3 size: 13 residues. The germline V and J ends were trimmed by 5 bases and 2 bases, with 10 bases remaining between them. Germline assignment: CDR1 SGHVS and CDR2 FNYEAQ. The DNA of the CDR3 is TGTGCCAGCAGCGAAGGTCCTACCTACGAGCAGTACTTC. This encodes CASSEGPTYEQYF.

The chain employs TRBV4-1 and TRBJ2-2; D call uncertain. This CDR3 has 13 amino acids. CDR1 and CDR2 (germline): MGHRA, YSYEKL. Trimming took 0 bases from V and 6 from J, leaving 5 bases between them. CDR3 sequence (DNA): TGCGCCAGCAGCCAAGACGAACCCGGGGAGCTGTTTTTT. This translates into CASSQDEPGELFF.